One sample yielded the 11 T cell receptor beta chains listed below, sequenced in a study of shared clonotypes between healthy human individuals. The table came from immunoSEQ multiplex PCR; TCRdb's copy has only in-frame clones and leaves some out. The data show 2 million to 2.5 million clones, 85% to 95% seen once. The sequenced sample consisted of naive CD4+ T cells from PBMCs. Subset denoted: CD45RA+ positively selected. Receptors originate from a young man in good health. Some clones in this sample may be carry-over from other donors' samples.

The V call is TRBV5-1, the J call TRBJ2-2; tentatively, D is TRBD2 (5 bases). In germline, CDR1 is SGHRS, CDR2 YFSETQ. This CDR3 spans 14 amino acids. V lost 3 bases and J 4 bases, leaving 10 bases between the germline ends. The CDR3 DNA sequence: TGCGCCAGCAGCTCCCGGGGAATCACCGGGGAGCTGTTTTTT. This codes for CASSSRGITGELFF.

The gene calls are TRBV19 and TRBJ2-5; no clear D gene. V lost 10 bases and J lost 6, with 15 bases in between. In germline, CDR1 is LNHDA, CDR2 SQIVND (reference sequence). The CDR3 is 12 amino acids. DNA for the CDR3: TGTGCCACCTGGGAAGGTGGGAAGACCCAGTACTTC. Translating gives CATWEGGKTQYF.

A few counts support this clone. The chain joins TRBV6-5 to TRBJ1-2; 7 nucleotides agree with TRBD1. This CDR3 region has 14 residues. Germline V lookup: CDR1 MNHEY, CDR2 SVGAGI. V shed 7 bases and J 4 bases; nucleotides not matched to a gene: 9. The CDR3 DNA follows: TGTGCCAGCACCACCGGGAGGGGGCTCTATGGCTACACCTTC. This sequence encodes CASTTGRGLYGYTF.

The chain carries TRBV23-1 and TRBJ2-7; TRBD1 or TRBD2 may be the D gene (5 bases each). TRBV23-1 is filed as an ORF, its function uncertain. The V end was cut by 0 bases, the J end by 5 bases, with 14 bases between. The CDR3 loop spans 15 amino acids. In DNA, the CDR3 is TGCGCCAGCAGTCAATCGGTGGGGGTAATCGACGAGCAGTACTTC. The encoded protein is CASSQSVGVIDEQYF.

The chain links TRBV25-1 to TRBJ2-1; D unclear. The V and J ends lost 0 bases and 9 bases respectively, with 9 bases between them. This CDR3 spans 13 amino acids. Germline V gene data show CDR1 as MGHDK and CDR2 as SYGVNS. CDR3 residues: CASSEYNSREQFF. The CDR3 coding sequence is TGTGCCAGCAGTGAATATAATTCACGTGAGCAGTTCTTC.

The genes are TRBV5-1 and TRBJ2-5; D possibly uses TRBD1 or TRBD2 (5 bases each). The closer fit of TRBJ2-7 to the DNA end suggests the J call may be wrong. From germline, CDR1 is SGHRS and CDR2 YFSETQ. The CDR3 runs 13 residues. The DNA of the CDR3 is TGCGCCAGCAGCTTGGGGGGGTTTGACGAGCAGTACTTC. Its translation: CASSLGGFDEQYF.

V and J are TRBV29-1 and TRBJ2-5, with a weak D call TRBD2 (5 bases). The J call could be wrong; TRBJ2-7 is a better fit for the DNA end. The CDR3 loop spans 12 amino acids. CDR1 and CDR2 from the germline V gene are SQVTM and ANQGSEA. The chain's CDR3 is CSVADGTYEQYF. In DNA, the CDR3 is TGCAGCGTTGCGGACGGGACCTACGAGCAGTACTTC.

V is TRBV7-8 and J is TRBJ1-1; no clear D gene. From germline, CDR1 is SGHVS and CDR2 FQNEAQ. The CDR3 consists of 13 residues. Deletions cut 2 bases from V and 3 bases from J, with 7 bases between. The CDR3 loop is CASSLNRDTEAFF. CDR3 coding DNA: TGTGCCAGCAGCTTAAACCGTGACACTGAAGCTTTCTTT.

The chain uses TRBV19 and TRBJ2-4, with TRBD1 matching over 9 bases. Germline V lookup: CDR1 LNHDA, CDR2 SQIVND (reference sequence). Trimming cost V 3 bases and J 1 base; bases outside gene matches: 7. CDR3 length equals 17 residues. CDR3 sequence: CASSIIRTGEAKNIQYF. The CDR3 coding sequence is TGTGCCAGTAGTATCATCCGGACAGGGGAGGCCAAAAACATTCAGTACTTC.

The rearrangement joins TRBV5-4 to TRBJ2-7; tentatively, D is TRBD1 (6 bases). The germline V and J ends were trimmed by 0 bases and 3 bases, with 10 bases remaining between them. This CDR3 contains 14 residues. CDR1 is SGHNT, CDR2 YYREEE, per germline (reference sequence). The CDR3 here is CASSLGGQIYEQYF. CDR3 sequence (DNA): TGTGCCAGCAGCTTGGGGGGGCAGATCTACGAGCAGTACTTC.

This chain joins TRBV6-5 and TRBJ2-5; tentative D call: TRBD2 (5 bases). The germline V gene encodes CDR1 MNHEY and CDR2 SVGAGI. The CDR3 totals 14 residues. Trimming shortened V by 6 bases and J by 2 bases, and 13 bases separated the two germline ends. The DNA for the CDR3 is TGTGCCAGCAGCCGTACTAGTTTACAAGAGACCCAGTACTTC. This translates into CASSRTSLQETQYF.